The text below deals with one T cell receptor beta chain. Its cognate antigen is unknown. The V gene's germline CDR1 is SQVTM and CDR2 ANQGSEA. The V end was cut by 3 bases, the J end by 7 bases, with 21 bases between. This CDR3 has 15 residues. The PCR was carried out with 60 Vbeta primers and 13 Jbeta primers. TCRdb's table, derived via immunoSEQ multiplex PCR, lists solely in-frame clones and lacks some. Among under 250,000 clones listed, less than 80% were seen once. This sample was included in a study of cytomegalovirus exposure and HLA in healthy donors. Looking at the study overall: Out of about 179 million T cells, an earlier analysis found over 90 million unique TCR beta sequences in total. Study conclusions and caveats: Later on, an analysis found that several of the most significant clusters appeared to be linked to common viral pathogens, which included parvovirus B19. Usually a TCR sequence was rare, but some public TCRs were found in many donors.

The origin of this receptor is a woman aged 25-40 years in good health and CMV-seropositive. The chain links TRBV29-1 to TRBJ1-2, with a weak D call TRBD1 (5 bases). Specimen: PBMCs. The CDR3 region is CSVEGGTRVTSGYTF. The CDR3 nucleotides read TGCAGCGTTGAGGGGGGGACGAGGGTGACAAGTGGCTACACCTTC. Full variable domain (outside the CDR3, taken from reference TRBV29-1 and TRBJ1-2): SAVISQKPSRDICQRGTSLTIQCQVDSQVTMMFWYRQQPGQSLTLIATANQGSEATYESGFVIDKFPISRPNLTFSTLTVSNMSPEDSSIYLCSVEGGTRVTSGYTFGSGTRLTVV.